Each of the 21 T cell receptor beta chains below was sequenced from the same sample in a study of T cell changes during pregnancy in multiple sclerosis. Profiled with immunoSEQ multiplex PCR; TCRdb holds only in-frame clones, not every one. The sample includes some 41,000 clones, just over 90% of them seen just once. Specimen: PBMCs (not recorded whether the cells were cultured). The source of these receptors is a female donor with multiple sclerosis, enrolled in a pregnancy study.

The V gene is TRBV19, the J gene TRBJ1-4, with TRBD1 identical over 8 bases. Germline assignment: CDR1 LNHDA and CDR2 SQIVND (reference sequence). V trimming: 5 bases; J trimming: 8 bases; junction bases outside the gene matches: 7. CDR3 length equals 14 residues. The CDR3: CASSPRGPAEKLFF. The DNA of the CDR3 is TGTGCCAGTAGTCCCAGGGGGCCGGCCGAAAAACTGTTTTTT.

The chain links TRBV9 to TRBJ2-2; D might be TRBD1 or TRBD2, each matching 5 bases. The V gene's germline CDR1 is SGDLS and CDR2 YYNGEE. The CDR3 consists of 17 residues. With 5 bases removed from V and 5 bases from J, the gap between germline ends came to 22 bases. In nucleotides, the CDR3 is TGTGCCAGCAGATCTTACGGGGCCCTGGGGATGACCGGGGAGCTGTTTTTT. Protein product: CASRSYGALGMTGELFF.

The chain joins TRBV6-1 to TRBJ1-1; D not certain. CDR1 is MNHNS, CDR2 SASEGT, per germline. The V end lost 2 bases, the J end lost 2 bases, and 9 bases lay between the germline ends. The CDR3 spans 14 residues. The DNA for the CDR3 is TGTGCCAGCAGTGAACCTATCGAAAACACTGAAGCTTTCTTT. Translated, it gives CASSEPIENTEAFF.

Written as DNA, the CDR3 is TGTGCCAGCAGCTTAATGGCGGGACGGGCCGGGGAGACCCAGTACTTC. Protein: CASSLMAGRAGETQYF. V usage is TRBV7-2 and J usage is TRBJ2-5; possibly TRBD2 for D (6 bases). Looked up from germline, CDR1 is SGHTA and CDR2 is FQGNSA. The V end was cut by 2 bases, the J end by 5 bases, with 18 bases between. The CDR3 is 16 amino acids.

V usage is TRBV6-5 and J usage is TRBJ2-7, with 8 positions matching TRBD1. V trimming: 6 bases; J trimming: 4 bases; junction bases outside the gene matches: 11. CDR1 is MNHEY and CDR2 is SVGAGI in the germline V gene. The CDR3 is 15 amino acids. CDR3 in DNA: TGTGCCAGCAGCCCACCTGGGGACAGGACATACGAGCAGTACTTC. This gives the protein CASSPPGDRTYEQYF.

The CDR3 DNA reads as TGCGCCAGCAGCACCAACGGTCAAGTCTCTGAAGCTTTCTTT. It encodes CASSTNGQVSEAFF. This chain uses TRBV5-1 with TRBJ1-1; D is unclear. The V gene's germline CDR1 is SGHRS and CDR2 YFSETQ. The CDR3 contains 14 residues. Trimming took off 4 bases at V and 6 bases at J, with 16 bases between the two ends.

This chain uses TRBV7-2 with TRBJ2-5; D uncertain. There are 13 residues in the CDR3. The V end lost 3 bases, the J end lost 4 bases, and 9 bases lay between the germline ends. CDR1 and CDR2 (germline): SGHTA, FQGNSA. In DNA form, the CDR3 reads TGTGCCAGCAGCTTGCCCCCGCTAGAGACCCAGTACTTC. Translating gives CASSLPPLETQYF.

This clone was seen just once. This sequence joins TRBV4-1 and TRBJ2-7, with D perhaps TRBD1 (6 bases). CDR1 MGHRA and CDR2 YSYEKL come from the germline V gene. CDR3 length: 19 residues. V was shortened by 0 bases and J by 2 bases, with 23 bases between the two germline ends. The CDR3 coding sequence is TGCGCCAGCAGCCAAGATAAAGCCGCAGACAGGACCAGCACCTACGAGCAGTACTTC. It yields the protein CASSQDKAADRTSTYEQYF.

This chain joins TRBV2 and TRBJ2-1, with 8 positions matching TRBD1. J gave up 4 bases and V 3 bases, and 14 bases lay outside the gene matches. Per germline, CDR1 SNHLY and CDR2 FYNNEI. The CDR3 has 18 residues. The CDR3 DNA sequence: TGTGCCAGCAGTGAGCTAATGGGTTGGGACAGGAGTTACAATGAGCAGTTCTTC. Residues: CASSELMGWDRSYNEQFF.

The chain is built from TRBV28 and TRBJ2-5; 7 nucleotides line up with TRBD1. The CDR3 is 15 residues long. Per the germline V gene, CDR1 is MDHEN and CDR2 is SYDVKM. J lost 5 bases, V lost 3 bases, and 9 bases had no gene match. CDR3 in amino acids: CASSFERGGWETQYF. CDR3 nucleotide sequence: TGTGCCAGCAGTTTTGAGAGAGGGGGCTGGGAGACCCAGTACTTC.

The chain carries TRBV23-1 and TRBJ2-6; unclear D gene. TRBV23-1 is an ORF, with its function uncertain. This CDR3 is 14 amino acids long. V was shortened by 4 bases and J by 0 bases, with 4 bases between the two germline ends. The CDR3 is CASSLDSGANVLTF. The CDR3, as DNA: TGCGCCAGCAGTCTGGACTCTGGGGCCAACGTCCTGACTTTC.

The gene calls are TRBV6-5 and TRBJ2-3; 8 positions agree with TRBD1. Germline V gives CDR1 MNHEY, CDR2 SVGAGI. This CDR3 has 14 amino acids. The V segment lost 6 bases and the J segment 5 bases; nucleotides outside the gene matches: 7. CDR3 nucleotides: TGTGCCAGCAGGGAATCAGGGGGCGTAGATACGCAGTATTTT. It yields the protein CASRESGGVDTQYF.

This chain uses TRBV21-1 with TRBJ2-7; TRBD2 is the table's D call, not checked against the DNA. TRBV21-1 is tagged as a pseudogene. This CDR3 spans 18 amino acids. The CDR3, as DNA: TGTGCCAGCAGCAAAGTGTATGAACTAGCGGGAGTTGTTAACGAGCAGTACTTC. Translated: CASSKVYELAGVVNEQYF.

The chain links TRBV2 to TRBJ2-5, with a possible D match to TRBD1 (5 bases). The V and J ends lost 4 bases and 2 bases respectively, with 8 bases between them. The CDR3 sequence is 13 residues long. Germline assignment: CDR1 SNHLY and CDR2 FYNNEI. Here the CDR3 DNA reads TGTGCCAGCAGTGGACAGCTGCAAGAGACCCAGTACTTC. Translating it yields CASSGQLQETQYF. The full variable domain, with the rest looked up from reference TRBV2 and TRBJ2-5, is EPEVTQTPSHQVTQMGQEVILRCVPISNHLYFYWYRQILGQKVEFLVSFYNNEISEKSEIFDDQFSVERPDGSNFTLKIRSTKLEDSAMYFCASSGQLQETQYFGPGTRLLVL.

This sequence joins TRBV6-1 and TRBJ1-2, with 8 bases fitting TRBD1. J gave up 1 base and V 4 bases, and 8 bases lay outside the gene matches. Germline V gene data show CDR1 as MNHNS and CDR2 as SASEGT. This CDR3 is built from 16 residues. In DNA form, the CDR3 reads TGTGCCAGCAGTGGTCGGACAGGGAAATATAACTATGGCTACACCTTC. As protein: CASSGRTGKYNYGYTF.

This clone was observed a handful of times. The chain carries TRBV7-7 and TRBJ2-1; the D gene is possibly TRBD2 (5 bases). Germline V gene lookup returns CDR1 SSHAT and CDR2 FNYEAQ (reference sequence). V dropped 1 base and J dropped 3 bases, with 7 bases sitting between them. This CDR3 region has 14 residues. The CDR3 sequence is CASSLDGNYNEQFF. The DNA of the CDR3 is TGTGCCAGCAGCTTAGACGGGAACTACAATGAGCAGTTCTTC.

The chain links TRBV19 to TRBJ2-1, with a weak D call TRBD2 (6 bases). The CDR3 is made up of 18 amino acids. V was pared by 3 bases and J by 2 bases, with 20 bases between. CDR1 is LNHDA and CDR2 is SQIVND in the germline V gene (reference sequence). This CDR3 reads CASSIRLAPRGTYNEQFF. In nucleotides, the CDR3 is TGTGCCAGTAGTATTCGGCTAGCGCCGAGAGGCACCTACAATGAGCAGTTCTTC.

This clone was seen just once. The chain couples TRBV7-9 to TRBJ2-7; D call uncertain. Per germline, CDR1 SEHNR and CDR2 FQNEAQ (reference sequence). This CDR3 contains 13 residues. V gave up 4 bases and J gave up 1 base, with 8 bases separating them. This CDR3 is CASSSKTSYEQYF. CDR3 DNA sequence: TGTGCCAGCAGCTCGAAGACTTCCTACGAGCAGTACTTC.

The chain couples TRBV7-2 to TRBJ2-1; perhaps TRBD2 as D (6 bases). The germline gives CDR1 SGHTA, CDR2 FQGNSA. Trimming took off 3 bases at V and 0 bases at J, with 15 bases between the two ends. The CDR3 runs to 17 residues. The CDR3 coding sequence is TGTGCCAGCAGCTTCCTCGGGAGAGTTAGCTCCTACAATGAGCAGTTCTTC. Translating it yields CASSFLGRVSSYNEQFF.

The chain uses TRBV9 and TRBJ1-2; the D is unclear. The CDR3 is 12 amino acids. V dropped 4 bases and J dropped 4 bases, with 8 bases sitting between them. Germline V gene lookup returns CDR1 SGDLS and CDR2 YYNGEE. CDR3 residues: CASSYRAYGYTF. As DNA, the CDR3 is TGTGCCAGCAGCTACCGGGCCTATGGCTACACCTTC.

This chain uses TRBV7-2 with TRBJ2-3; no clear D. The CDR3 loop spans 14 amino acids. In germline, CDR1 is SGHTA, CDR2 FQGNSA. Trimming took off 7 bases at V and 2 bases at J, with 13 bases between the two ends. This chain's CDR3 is CASTKDRSTDTQYF. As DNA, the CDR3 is TGTGCCAGCACCAAGGACCGTTCCACAGATACGCAGTATTTT.